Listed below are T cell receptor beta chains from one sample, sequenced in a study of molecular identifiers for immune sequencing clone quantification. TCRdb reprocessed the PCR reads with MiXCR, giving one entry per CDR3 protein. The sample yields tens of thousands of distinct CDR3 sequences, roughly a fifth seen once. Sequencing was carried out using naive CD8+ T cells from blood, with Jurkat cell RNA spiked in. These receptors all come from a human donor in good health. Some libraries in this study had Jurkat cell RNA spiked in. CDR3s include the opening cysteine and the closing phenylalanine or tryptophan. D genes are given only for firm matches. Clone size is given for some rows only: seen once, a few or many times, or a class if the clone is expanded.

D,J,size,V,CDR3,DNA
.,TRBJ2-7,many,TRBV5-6,CASSLVYEQYF,TGTGCCAGCAGCTTGGTCTACGAGCAGTACTTC
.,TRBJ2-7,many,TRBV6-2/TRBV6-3,CASTQGAIYGVSSYEQYF,TGTGCCAGCACCCAAGGGGCTATTTATGGGGTCTCCTCCTACGAGCAGTACTTC
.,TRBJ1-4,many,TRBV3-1,CASSHGRGRGSVEKLFF,TGTGCCAGCAGTCACGGGCGTGGTCGGGGGTCGGTCGAAAAACTGTTTTTT
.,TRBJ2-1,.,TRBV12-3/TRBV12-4,CASSPGESSYNEQFF,TGTGCCAGCAGCCCGGGGGAGAGCTCCTACAATGAGCAGTTCTTC
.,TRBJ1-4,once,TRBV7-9,CASSLDGGAVGTNEKLVF,TGTGCCAGCAGCTTAGACGGGGGCGCGGTAGGAACTAATGAAAAACTGGTTTTT
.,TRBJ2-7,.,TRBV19,CASSIGLGSPSYEQYF,TGTGCCAGTAGTATAGGTCTGGGGTCTCCCTCCTACGAGCAGTACTTC
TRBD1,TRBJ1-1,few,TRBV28,CASSPHRGLEAFF,TGTGCCAGCAGTCCACACAGGGGCCTTGAAGCTTTCTTT
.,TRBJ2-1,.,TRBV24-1,CATSGPEQFF,TGTGCCACCAGTGGACCGGAGCAGTTCTTC
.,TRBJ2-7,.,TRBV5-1,CASSSGAAYEQYF,TGCGCCAGCAGCTCGGGGGCAGCCTACGAGCAGTACTTC
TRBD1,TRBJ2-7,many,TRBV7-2,CASSQLIVTGVTAAGEQYF,TGTGCCAGCAGCCAACTAATCGTGACAGGGGTTACCGCCGCAGGGGAGCAGTACTTC
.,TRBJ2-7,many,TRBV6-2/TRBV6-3,CASSPRSHEQYF,TGTGCCAGCAGCCCGAGGTCCCACGAGCAGTACTTC
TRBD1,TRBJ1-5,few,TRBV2,CASRRTGGVDQPQHF,TGTGCCAGCAGACGGACAGGGGGCGTCGATCAGCCCCAGCATTTT
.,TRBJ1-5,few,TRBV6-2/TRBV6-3,CASSLRGGDQPQHF,TGTGCCAGCAGTCTGCGCGGGGGGGATCAGCCCCAGCATTTT
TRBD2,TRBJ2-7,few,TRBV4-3,CASSQDKGGYEQYF,TGCGCCAGCAGCCAAGATAAGGGAGGGTACGAGCAGTACTTC
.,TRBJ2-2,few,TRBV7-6,CASSLVRNQGELFF,TGTGCCAGCAGCCTAGTTCGGAATCAAGGGGAGCTGTTTTTT
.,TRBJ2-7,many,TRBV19,CASSPRPEFYEQYF,TGTGCCAGTAGTCCCCGGCCCGAGTTCTACGAGCAGTACTTC
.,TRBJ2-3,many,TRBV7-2,CASSLTQGTDTQYF,TGTGCCAGCAGCTTAACGCAGGGGACAGATACGCAGTATTTT
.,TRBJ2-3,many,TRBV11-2,CASSSLAPRNTDTQYF,TGTGCCAGCAGCTCATTAGCGCCGAGAAACACAGATACGCAGTATTTT
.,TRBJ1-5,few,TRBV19,CATTQGTRGNQPQHF,TGTGCCACCACGCAGGGGACGAGAGGCAATCAGCCCCAGCATTTT
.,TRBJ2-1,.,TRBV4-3,CASSQDRGNPYNEQFF,TGCGCCAGCAGCCAAGATCGAGGGAACCCCTACAATGAGCAGTTCTTC
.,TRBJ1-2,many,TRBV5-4,CASRLAFSYTF,TGTGCCAGCAGATTGGCTTTTAGCTACACCTTC
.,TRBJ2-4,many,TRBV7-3,CASSLRDGLNWQPSKNIQYF,TGTGCCAGCAGCTTAAGGGATGGTTTAAACTGGCAGCCTTCCAAAAACATTCAGTACTTC
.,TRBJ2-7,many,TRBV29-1,CSVESPGTSYEQYF,TGCAGCGTTGAATCCCCCGGGACGAGCTACGAGCAGTACTTC
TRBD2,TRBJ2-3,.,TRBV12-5,CASQRGSFSTDTQYF,TGTGCTAGCCAGCGGGGAAGCTTTAGCACAGATACGCAGTATTTT
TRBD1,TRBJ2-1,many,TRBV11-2,CASTGQGDHEQFF,TGTGCCAGCACGGGACAGGGGGACCATGAGCAGTTCTTC
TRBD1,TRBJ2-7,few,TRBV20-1,CSALPDRRLGPYEQYF,TGCAGTGCTCTTCCGGACAGGAGATTGGGCCCCTACGAGCAGTACTTC
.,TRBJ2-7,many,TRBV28,CASSQRIWIETLSSEQYF,TGTGCCAGCAGTCAAAGAATTTGGATAGAGACCCTATCCTCCGAGCAGTACTTC
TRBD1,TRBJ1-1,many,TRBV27,CASSAHRGAEAFF,TGTGCCAGCAGTGCTCACAGGGGAGCTGAAGCTTTCTTT
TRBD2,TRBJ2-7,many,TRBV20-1,CSAITSGRDEQYF,TGCAGTGCTATTACTAGCGGGAGGGACGAGCAGTACTTC
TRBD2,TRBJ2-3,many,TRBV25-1,CASSEKWREGLDTQYF,TGTGCCAGCAGTGAAAAGTGGCGGGAGGGTTTAGATACGCAGTATTTT
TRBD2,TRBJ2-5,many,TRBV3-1,CASSPHSGGLQETQYF,TGTGCCAGCAGCCCACATAGCGGGGGACTACAAGAGACCCAGTACTTC